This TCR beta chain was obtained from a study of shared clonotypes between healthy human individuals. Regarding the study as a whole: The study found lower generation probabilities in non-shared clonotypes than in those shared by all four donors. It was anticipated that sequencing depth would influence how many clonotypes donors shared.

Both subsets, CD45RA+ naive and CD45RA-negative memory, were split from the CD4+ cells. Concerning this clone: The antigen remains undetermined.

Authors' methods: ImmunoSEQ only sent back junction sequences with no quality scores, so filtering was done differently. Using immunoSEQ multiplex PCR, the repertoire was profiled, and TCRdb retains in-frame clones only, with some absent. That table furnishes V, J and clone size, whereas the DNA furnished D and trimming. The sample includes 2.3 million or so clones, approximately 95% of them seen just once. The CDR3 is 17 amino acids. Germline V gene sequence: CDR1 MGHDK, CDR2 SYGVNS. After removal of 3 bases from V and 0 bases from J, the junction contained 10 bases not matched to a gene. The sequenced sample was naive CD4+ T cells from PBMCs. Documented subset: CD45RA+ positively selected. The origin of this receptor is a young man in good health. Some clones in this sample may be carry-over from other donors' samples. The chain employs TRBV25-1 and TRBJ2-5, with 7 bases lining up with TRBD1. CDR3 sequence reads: CASSDGLGQPYQETQYF. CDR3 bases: TGTGCCAGCAGTGACGGTTTGGGACAGCCGTACCAAGAGACCCAGTACTTC.